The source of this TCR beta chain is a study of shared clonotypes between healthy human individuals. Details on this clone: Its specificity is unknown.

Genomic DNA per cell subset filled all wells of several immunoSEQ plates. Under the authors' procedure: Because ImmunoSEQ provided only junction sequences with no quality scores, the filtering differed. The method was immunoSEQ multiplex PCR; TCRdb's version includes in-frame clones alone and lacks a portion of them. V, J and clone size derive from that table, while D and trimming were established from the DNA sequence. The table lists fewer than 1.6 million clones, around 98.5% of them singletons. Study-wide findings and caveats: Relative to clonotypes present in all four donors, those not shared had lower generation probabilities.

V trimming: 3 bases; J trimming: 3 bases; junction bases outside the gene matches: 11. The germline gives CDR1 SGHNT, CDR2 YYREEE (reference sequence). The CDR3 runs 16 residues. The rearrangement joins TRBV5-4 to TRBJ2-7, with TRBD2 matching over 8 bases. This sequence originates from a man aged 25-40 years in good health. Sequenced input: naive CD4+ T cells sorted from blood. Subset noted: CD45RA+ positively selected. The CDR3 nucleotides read TGTGCCAGCAGCTATAGTTTGGGGCTAGCGGGCTACGAGCAGTACTTC. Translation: CASSYSLGLAGYEQYF.